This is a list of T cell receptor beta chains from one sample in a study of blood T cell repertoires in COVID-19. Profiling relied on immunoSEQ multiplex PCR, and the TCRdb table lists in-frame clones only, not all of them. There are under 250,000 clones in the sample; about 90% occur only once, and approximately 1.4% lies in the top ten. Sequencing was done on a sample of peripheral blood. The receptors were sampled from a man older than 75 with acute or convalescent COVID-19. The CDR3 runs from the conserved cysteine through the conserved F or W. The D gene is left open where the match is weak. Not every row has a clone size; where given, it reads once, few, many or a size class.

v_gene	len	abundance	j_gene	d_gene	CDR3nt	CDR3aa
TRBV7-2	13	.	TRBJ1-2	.	TGTGCCAGCAGCCCGAGTCCCAGGTATGGCTACACCTTC	CASSPSPRYGYTF
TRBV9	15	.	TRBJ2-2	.	TGTGCCAGCAGCGTAGGAACGGGGAACACCGGGGAGCTGTTTTTT	CASSVGTGNTGELFF
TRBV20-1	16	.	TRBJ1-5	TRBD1	TGCAGTGCTAGTCCAGGGGGCACAGGGTCCGATCAGCCCCAGCATTTT	CSASPGGTGSDQPQHF
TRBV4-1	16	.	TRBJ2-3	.	TGCGCCAGCAGCCAAGGCAGTTTATCTAGCACAGATACGCAGTATTTT	CASSQGSLSSTDTQYF
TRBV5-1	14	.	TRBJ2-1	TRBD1	TGCGCCAGCAGCCCGGGACAGATCTACAATGAGCAGTTCTTC	CASSPGQIYNEQFF
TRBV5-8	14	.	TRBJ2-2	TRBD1	TGTGCCAGCAGTACAGGGGATCGCACCGGGGAGCTGTTTTTT	CASSTGDRTGELFF
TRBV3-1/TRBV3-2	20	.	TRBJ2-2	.	TGTGCCAGCAGCCAAGATGAGACGGGGGTGCAGACTCCGAACACCGGGGAGCTGTTTTTT	CASSQDETGVQTPNTGELFF
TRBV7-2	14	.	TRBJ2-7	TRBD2	TGTGCCAGCAGCTTCGGGGGGGCGGGGTACGAGCAGTACTTC	CASSFGGAGYEQYF
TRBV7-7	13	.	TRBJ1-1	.	TGTGCCAGCAGCTCGACACTGAACACTGAAGCTTTCTTT	CASSSTLNTEAFF
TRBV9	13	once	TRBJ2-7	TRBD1	TGTGCCAGCAGCGTTCTGACAGGGGGCGAGCAGTACTTC	CASSVLTGGEQYF
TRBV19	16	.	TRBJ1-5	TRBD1	TGTGCCAGTAGTATTAGACAGGGTCCCGGCAATCAGCCCCAGCATTTT	CASSIRQGPGNQPQHF
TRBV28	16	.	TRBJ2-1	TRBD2	TGTGCCAGCAGTTTACTCACTAGCGTGGGCCCCAATGAGCAGTTCTTC	CASSLLTSVGPNEQFF
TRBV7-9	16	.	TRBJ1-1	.	TGTGCCAGCAGTCGTACCAGGGGCCGATCCGTTAGTGAAGCTTTCTTT	CASSRTRGRSVSEAFF
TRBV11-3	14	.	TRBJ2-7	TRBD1	TGTGCCAGCAGCAAAGGGACAGGGCAGGGCGAGCAGTACTTC	CASSKGTGQGEQYF
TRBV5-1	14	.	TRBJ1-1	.	TGCGCCAGCAGCTCCGGGACAAAGAACACTGAAGCTTTCTTT	CASSSGTKNTEAFF
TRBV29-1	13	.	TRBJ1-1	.	TGCAGCGGCACAGTTGTTGGGAACACTGAAGCTTTCTTT	CSGTVVGNTEAFF
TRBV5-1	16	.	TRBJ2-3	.	TGCGCCAGCAGCTTGGAGGGGAACGGAGACACAGATACGCAGTATTTT	CASSLEGNGDTDTQYF
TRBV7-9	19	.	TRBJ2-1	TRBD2	TGTGCCAGCAGCCAACCGACTACCGGGGGGGGGAGCTCCTACAATGAGCAGTTCTTC	CASSQPTTGGGSSYNEQFF
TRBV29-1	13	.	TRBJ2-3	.	TGCAGCGTTGAGGCTGGTGGCACAGATACGCAGTATTTT	CSVEAGGTDTQYF
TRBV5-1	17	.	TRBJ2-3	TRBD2	TGCGCCAGCAGCCCGGGACTAGCGGGAGGGAGCACAGATACGCAGTATTTT	CASSPGLAGGSTDTQYF
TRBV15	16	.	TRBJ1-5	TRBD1	TGTGCCACCTCAGGGGGCCAACCATATAGCAATCAGCCCCAGCATTTT	CATSGGQPYSNQPQHF
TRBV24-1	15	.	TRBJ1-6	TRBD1	TGTGCCACCGTTAACACCGGGACAGGCAATTCACCCCTCCACTTT	CATVNTGTGNSPLHF
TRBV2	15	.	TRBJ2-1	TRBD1	TGTGCCAGCACCGACTCGGACAGGGGGCTGAATGAGCAGTTCTTC	CASTDSDRGLNEQFF
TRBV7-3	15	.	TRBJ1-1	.	TGTGCCAGCAGCTTACAGGGTTCGAGGAACACTGAAGCTTTCTTT	CASSLQGSRNTEAFF
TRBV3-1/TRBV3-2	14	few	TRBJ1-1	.	TGTGCCAGCAGCCAAGACCAGGCACGCCGTGAAGCTTTCTTT	CASSQDQARREAFF
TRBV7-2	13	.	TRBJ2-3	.	TGTGCCAGCAGCTTCACAGCCCGAGATACGCAGTATTTT	CASSFTARDTQYF
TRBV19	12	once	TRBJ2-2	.	TGTGCCAGTAGTATTATAACCGGGGAGCTGTTTTTT	CASSIITGELFF
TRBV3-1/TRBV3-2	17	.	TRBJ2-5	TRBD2	TGTGCCAGCAGCCAAGAAGCTAGCGGGGCACTTAAAGAGACCCAGTACTTC	CASSQEASGALKETQYF
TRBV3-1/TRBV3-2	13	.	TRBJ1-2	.	TGTGCCAGCAGTCACAGGGACGAGACAGGCTACACCTTC	CASSHRDETGYTF
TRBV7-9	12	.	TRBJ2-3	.	TGTGCCAGCAGCCGAGAAACAGATACGCAGTATTTT	CASSRETDTQYF
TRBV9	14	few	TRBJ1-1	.	TGTGCCAGCAGCGTACCCCCAGTGAACACTGAAGCTTTCTTT	CASSVPPVNTEAFF
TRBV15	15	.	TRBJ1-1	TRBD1	TGTGCCACCAGCAGCAATCCAGGGGGCCTAGCTGAAGCTTTCTTT	CATSSNPGGLAEAFF
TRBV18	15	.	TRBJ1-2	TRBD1	TGTGCCAGCTCACCGCCGGACAGGGGCCCTTGGGGCTACACCTTC	CASSPPDRGPWGYTF
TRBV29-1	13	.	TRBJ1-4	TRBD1	TGCAGCGTTAGACAGGGGTCGGATGAAAAACTGTTTTTT	CSVRQGSDEKLFF
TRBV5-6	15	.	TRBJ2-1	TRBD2	TGTGCCAGCAGCTTGGGTAGCGGGGAATACAATGAGCAGTTCTTC	CASSLGSGEYNEQFF